This T cell receptor (beta chain) was retrieved from a study of blood T cell repertoires in COVID-19. The wider study: The origin of the acute and convalescent COVID-19 samples was the United States, Italy and Spain. PBMCs, B-cell-depleted T cells, or T cells provided the cDNA or gDNA that made up the material.

As originally analysed: Researchers report that nucleated cell counts were estimated from reference gene primer amplification. Only in-frame clones appear in the TCRdb table, and some are missing; sequencing was by immunoSEQ multiplex PCR. V, J and clone size derive from that table, while D and trimming were established from the DNA sequence. Of a few hundred thousand clones listed, roughly 80% were seen once; the top ten hold 10%. V dropped 3 bases and J dropped 1 base, with 13 bases sitting between them. Germline-derived CDR1 and CDR2 are KGHSH and LQKENI. This CDR3 contains 16 residues. The sequence derives from a woman older than 75 with acute or convalescent COVID-19. J is TRBJ2-1 and V is TRBV18; a weak D match, TRBD1 (7 bases). Material for sequencing was peripheral blood. Written as DNA, the CDR3 is TGTGCCAGCTCACCTGTACAGGGGAGGTCCTACAATGAGCAGTTCTTC. Encoded protein: CASSPVQGRSYNEQFF. Supplemented by reference TRBV18 and TRBJ2-1, the full variable domain reads NAGVMQNPRHLVRRRGQEARLRCSPMKGHSHVYWYRQLPEEGLKFMVYLQKENIIDESGMPKERFSAEFPKEGPSILRIQQVVRGDSAAYFCASSPVQGRSYNEQFFGPGTRLTVL.